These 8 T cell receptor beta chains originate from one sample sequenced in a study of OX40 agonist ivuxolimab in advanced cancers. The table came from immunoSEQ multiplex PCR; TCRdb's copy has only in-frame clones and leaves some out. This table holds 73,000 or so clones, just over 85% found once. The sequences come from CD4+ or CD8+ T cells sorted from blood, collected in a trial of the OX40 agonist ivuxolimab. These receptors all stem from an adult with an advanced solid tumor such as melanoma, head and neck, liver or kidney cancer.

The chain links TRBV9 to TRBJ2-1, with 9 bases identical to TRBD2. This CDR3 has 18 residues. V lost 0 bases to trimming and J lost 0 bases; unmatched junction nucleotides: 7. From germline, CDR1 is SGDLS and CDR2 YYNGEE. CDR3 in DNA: TGTGCCAGCAGCGTAGCGGCTAGCGGGACTAGCTCCTACAATGAGCAGTTCTTC. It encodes CASSVAASGTSSYNEQFF.

The CDR3 nucleotides are TGTGCCAGCAGTCTAACCCGGGACAGCCCCTACGAGCAGTACTTC. This translates into CASSLTRDSPYEQYF. The J gene is TRBJ2-7, the V gene TRBV27; 7 bases are shared with TRBD1. This CDR3 is 15 amino acids long. Germline CDR1 reads MNHEY; CDR2 reads SMNVEV (reference sequence). The V gene end was trimmed by 5 bases and the J gene end by 2 bases; junction bases not matched to a gene: 9.

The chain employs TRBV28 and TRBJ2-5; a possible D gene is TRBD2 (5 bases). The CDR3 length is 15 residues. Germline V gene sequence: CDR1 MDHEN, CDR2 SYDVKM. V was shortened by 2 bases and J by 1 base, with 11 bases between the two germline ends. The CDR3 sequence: CASSLAAGLQETQYF. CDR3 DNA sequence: TGTGCCAGCAGTTTAGCCGCGGGTCTCCAAGAGACCCAGTACTTC.

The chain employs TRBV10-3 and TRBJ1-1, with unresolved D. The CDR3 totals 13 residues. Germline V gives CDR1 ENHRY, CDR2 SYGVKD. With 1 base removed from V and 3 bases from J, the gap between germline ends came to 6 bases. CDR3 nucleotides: TGTGCCATCAGTGAGTTTGAAGACACTGAAGCTTTCTTT. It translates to CAISEFEDTEAFF.

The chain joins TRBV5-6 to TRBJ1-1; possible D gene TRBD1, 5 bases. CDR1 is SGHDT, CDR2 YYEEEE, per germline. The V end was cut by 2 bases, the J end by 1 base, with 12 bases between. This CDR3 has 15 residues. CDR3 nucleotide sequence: TGTGCCAGCAGCTTCTGGGACCTGAGGAACACTGAAGCTTTCTTT. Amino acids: CASSFWDLRNTEAFF. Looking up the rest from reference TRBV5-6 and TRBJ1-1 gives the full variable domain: DAGVTQSPTHLIKTRGQQVTLRCSPKSGHDTVSWYQQALGQGPQFIFQYYEEEERQRGNFPDRFSGHQFPNYSSELNVNALLLGDSALYLCASSFWDLRNTEAFFGQGTRLTVV.

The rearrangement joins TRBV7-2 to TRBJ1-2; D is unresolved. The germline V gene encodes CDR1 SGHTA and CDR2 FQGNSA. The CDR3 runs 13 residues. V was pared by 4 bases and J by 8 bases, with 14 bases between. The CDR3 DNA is TGTGCCAGCAGCTCGACCAATGTGGAGGGCTACACCTTC. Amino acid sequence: CASSSTNVEGYTF.

The CDR3, as DNA: TGTGCCAGCAGCTTCCAATCACAGGGTAACTATGGCTACACCTTC. Its protein product is CASSFQSQGNYGYTF. V gene TRBV9 combines with J gene TRBJ1-2; D might be TRBD1 (6 bases). V was shortened by 4 bases and J by 1 base, with 14 bases between the two germline ends. The germline V gene encodes CDR1 SGDLS and CDR2 YYNGEE. The CDR3 contains 15 residues.

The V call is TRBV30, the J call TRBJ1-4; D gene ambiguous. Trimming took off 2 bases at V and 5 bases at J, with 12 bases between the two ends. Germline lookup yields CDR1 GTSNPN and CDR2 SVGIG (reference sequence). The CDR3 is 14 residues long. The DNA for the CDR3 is TGTGCCTGGAGTAGGCTGGTAGGGAATGAAAAACTGTTTTTT. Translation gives CAWSRLVGNEKLFF.